This entry is about one T cell receptor beta chain. Its cognate antigen has yet to be identified. Within one base of it there is no much larger clone, and no base qualities were kept. Read against the paper, the sample's time point label means: baseline before first vaccination. Vaccinee samples came from UK trials COV001 and COV002, including a single-blind randomized controlled phase 2/3 trial of AZD1222 (ChAdOx1 nCoV-19) in healthy adults. For TCRbeta chain sequencing, PBMC samples from trial participants were taken at day 0 and at day 28 after the second dose. This sample is drawn from a study of T cell responses to AZD1222 COVID-19 vaccine (dated by TCRdb to 2020 to 2022). General notes on the study: Because spike-specific TCR depth and breadth did not differ between the two schedules, AZD1222 recipients who got a second dose at roughly 4 weeks were pooled with those who got a second dose at roughly 12 weeks. A total of more than 230 trial participants underwent TCR sequencing, of whom 200 to 220 had received two doses of AZD1222 and roughly 26 had received two doses of the MenACWY control vaccine. Trial participants were enrolled by age into 18-55, 56-69 and 70-plus year subgroups, with approximately 160, 26 and 62 TCR-sequenced participants respectively. Findings and caveats that apply to the study as a whole: Conclusions about previously exposed vaccinees are limited, since just five or six AZD1222 recipients were seropositive for SARS-CoV-2 at baseline. Most participants were white British and females outnumbered males, and the authors suggested that clonal diversity may have been underestimated. Epitopes outside the regions mutated in the B.1.351 and B.1.1.7 variants were reportedly recognized by nearly half of the unique spike-specific TCRs. After two AZD1222 doses, both the breadth and the depth of spike-specific TCRs were significantly higher than at day 0 and than in MenACWY recipients. In the small 56-69-year group, the increase in depth fell short of significance, most likely because of low power. CD4 TCRs associated with the vaccine covered the entire spike protein, and the dominant responses were in regions 160-218 and 743-854. Because no day 14 peak-response samples were available, repertoires were characterized only after the peak T cell response.

From the germline V gene, CDR1 is MGHRA and CDR2 is YSYEKL. The CDR3 holds 16 amino acids from the cysteine to the phenylalanine. Only the CDR3 part of the read is kept: 48 bases, read in frame from the first base. V and J are truncated by 1 base and 0 bases respectively, leaving an intervening sequence of 7 bases. The CDR3 regions of human TCRbeta chains were subjected to immunosequencing. Under the source paper's analysis protocol: TCRs in the repertoires were matched against a reference library of SARS-CoV-2-specific TCRs that had been generated with the MIRA antigen-specificity platform. Breadth meant the fraction of unique TCRs that were SARS-CoV-2-associated, whereas depth meant the fraction of total T cells that were SARS-CoV-2-associated. Using the MIRA data, each spike-specific TCR was assigned both to the spike region to which the TCR was reactive and to a CD4 or CD8 class. Log10-transformed breadth and depth values were compared by one-way ANOVA with Sidak's multiple comparisons tests. In its TCRdb copy, this immuneACCESS table keeps in-frame sequences only and misses some clones. Where compared with another copy, unresolved V genes explain less than half of these, and the others have no known cause. D and trimming come from the DNA, and the V and J calls and clone size come from that table. In all, the sample holds roughly 120,000 clones, and roughly 90% of those were seen once. The ten biggest clones cover 7% to 8.5% of the sample.

Source: peripheral blood, taken on day 0 of AZD1222 vaccination. The clonotype originates from an adult in good health. The V and J segments used are TRBV4-1 and TRBJ1-6, and TRBD1 may be the D gene, going by 5 matching bases. The CDR3 is CASSQGGGSYNSPLHF. Read as DNA, the sequence is TGCGCCAGCAGCCAAGGGGGGGGCTCCTATAATTCACCCCTCCACTTT.